A single sample is the source of the 8 T cell receptor beta chains below, sequenced in a study of blood T cell repertoires in COVID-19. Data came from immunoSEQ multiplex PCR; TCRdb stores just in-frame clones and leaves some out. The top ten clones hold about 3% of a sample with just over 150,000 clones, 85% of them seen once. The specimen was peripheral blood. Source of these receptors: a human donor with acute or convalescent COVID-19. The donor label of this sample is uncertain.

The chain employs TRBV4-1 and TRBJ1-5, with D hard to call. The germline V gene has CDR1 MGHRA and CDR2 YSYEKL. This CDR3 has 15 amino acids. V was pared by 0 bases and J by 3 bases, with 9 bases between. CDR3 in DNA: TGCGCCAGCAGCCAAGATCCAGGTTTCAATCAGCCCCAGCATTTT. It specifies CASSQDPGFNQPQHF.

The chain uses TRBV7-2 and TRBJ1-5; 8 nucleotides align to TRBD1. The trim removed 4 bases at V and 0 bases at J, leaving 2 bases unmatched. CDR1 and CDR2 (germline): SGHTA, FQGNSA. There are 15 residues in the CDR3. The CDR3 sequence: CASSSTGDSNQPQHF. CDR3 nucleotides: TGTGCCAGCAGCTCGACAGGGGATAGCAATCAGCCCCAGCATTTT.

V gene TRBV2 combines with J gene TRBJ2-7; TRBD1 is a possible D gene (6 bases). Trimming left V 10 bases short and J 4 bases short, with 17 bases between. The CDR3 loop spans 13 amino acids. Germline V gene lookup returns CDR1 SNHLY and CDR2 FYNNEI. CDR3 nucleotide sequence: TGTGCCACCACCAGGACAGCCCAGTACGAGCAGTACTTC. Amino acids: CATTRTAQYEQYF.

The V call is TRBV27, the J call TRBJ2-7, with 8 nucleotides matching TRBD1. Germline-derived CDR1 and CDR2 are MNHEY and SMNVEV (reference sequence). Trimming took 2 bases from V and 3 from J; bases not matched to a gene: 3. This CDR3 has 14 amino acids. CDR3 sequence reads: CASSLRTGIYEQYF. In DNA, the CDR3 is TGTGCCAGCAGTTTACGGACAGGGATCTACGAGCAGTACTTC.

This chain connects TRBV11-3 to TRBJ2-2, with 9 positions matching TRBD2. Germline CDR1 SGHNT, CDR2 YENEEA. The CDR3 sequence is 17 residues long. V was clipped by 5 bases and J by 5 bases; unmatched bases: 12. The CDR3 protein is CASSPRPAGGYTGELFF. CDR3 bases: TGTGCCAGCAGCCCCCGGCCAGCGGGGGGTTATACCGGGGAGCTGTTTTTT.

This chain links TRBV6-4 with TRBJ1-5; 10 nucleotides align to TRBD1. J lost 3 bases, V lost 0 bases, and 5 bases had no gene match. The V gene's germline CDR1 is MRHNA and CDR2 SNTAGT. The CDR3 has 17 residues. CDR3 region: CASSDSGGQGINQPQHF. The CDR3 DNA is TGTGCCAGCAGTGACTCAGGGGGACAGGGGATCAATCAGCCCCAGCATTTT.

The chain combines TRBV11-2 with TRBJ2-5; 8 positions agree with TRBD1. After removal of 1 base from V and 5 bases from J, the junction contained 12 bases not matched to a gene. Germline CDR1 SGHAT, CDR2 FQNNGV. The CDR3 is made up of 17 amino acids. As DNA, the CDR3 is TGTGCCAGCAGCTTAGGGGTTTCAGGGGGCGCAGAGGAGACCCAGTACTTC. Protein product: CASSLGVSGGAEETQYF.

This clone showed up just once. This chain uses TRBV7-2 with TRBJ2-7; 10 bases are a match to TRBD2. The CDR3 covers 16 residues. Losses at the gene ends were 7 bases for V and 6 bases for J; bases not matched to a gene: 15. Per germline, CDR1 SGHTA and CDR2 FQGNSA. In DNA, the CDR3 is TGTGCCAGCACCCCCGGGGCAGCGGGGGGGCCGGGCGAGCAGTACTTC. Translated: CASTPGAAGGPGEQYF.